This T cell receptor (beta chain) was retrieved from a study of siplizumab effects on memory and regulatory T cells. CDR3 length: 17 residues. Germline CDR1 MNHNS, CDR2 SASEGT. V lost 4 bases to trimming and J lost 1 base, with 19 bases between them. Generated by immunoSEQ multiplex PCR, the TCRdb table keeps only in-frame clones and is missing some. The data show 99,000 or so clones, with roughly 92% seen just once and 0.62% held by the top ten. Sequenced input: Tregs sorted from blood. This TCR was recovered from a human donor in good health. The chain carries TRBV6-1 and TRBJ1-1, with D possibly matching TRBD1 (5 bases). The CDR3 coding sequence is TGTGCCAGCAGTGCCGGACAAATCTTCTTGGGGAACACTGAAGCTTTCTTT. The encoded protein is CASSAGQIFLGNTEAFF.